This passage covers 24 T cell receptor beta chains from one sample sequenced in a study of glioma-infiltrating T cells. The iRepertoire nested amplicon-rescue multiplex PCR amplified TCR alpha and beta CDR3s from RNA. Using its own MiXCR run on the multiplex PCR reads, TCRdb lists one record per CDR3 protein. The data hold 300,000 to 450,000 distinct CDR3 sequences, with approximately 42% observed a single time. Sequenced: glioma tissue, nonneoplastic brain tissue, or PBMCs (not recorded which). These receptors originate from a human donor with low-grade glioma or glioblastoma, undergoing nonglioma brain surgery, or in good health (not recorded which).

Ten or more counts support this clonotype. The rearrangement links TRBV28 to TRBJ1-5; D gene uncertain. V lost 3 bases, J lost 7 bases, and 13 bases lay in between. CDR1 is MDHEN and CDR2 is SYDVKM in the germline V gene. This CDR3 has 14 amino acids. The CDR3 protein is CASSLGGFVQPQHF. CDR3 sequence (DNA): TGTGCCAGCAGTTTGGGTGGGTTCGTCCAGCCCCAGCATTTT.

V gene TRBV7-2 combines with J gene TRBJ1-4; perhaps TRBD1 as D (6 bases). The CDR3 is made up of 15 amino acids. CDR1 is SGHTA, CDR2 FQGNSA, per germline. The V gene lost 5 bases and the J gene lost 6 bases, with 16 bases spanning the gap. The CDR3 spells CASSPRQAHYEKLFF. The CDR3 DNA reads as TGTGCCAGCAGCCCGAGACAGGCCCATTATGAAAAACTGTTTTTT.

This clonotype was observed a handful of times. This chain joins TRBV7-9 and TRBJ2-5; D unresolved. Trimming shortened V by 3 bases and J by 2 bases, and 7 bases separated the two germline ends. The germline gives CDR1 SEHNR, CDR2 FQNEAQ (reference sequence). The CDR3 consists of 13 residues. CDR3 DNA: TGTGCCAGCAGCTTTTCGGGTCAAGAGACCCAGTACTTC. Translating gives CASSFSGQETQYF.

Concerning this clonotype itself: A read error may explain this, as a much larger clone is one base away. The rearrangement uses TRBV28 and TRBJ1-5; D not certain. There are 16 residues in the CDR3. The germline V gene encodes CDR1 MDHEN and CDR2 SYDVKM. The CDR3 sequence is CASSVLGLRVNKPQHF. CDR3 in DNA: TGTGCCAGCAGTGTACTCGGGCTGAGGGTCAATAAGCCCCAGCATTTT. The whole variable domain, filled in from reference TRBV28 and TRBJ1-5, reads DVKVTQSSRYLVKRTGEKVFLECVQDMDHENMFWYRQDPGLGLRLIYFSYDVKMKEKGDIPEGYSVSREKKERFSLILESASTNQTSMYLCASSVLGLRVNKPQHFGDGTRLSIL.

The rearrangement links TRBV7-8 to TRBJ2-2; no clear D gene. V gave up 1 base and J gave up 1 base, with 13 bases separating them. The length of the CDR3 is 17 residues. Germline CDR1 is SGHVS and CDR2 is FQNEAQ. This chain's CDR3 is CASSLGVGRENTGELFF. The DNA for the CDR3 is TGTGCCAGCAGCTTAGGAGTTGGTCGCGAGAACACCGGGGAGCTGTTTTTT.

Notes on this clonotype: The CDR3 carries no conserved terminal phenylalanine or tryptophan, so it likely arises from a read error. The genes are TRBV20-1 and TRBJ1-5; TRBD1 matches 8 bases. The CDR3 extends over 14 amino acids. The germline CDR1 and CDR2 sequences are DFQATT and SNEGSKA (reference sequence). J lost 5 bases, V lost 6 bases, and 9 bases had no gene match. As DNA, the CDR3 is TGCAGTGCCCGCCGAGACAGGGGTTATCAGCCCCAGCATTCT. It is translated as CSARRDRGYQPQHS.

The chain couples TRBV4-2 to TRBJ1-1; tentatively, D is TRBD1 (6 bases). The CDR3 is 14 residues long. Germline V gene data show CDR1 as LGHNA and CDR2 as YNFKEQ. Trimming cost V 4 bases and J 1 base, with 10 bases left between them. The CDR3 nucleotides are TGTGCCAGCAGCCTTACAGGGAAGAACACTGAAGCTTTCTTT. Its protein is CASSLTGKNTEAFF.

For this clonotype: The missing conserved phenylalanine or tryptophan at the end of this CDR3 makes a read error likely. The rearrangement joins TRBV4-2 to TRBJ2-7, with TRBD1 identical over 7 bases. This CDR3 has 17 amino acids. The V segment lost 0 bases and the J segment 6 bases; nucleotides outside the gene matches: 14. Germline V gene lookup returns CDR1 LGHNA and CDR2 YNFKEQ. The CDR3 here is CASSQELEQGTGGEQYL. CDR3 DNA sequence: TGTGCCAGCAGCCAAGAACTGGAACAGGGGACCGGTGGCGAGCAGTACCTC.

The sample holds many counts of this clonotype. CDR3 amino acids: CSARGNRATEAFF. CDR3 nucleotides: TGCAGTGCTAGAGGGAACAGGGCTACTGAAGCTTTCTTT. The gene calls are TRBV20-1 and TRBJ1-1; possible D gene TRBD1, 6 bases. Trimming took off 1 base at V and 5 bases at J, with 11 bases between the two ends. The germline CDR1 and CDR2 sequences are DFQATT and SNEGSKA (reference sequence). The CDR3 spans 13 residues.

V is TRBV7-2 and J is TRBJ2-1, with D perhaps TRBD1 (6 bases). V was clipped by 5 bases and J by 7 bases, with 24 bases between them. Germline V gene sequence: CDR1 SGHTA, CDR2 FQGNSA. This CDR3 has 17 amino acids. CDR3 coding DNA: TGTGCCAGCAGCAGTCCCAGGGGCCATGTCCTAGGAAATGAGCAGTTCTTC. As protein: CASSSPRGHVLGNEQFF.

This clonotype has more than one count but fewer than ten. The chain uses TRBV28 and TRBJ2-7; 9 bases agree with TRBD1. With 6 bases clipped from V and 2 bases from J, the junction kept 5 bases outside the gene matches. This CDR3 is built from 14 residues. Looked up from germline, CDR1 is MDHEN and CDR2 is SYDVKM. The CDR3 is CASSGTGKTYEQYF. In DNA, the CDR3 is TGTGCCAGCAGCGGGACAGGGAAAACCTACGAGCAGTACTTC.

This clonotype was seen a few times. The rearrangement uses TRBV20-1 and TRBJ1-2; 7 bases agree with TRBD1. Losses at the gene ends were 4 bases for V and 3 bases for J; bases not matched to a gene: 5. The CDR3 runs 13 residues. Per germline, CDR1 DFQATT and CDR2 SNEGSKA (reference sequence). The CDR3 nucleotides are TGCAGTGCTAAAGAGGGGGCGGACTATGGCTACACCTTC. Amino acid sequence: CSAKEGADYGYTF.

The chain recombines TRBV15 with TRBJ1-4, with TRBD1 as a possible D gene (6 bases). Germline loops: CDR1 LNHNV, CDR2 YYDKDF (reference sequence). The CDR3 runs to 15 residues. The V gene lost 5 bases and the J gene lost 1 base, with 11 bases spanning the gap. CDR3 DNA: TGTGCCACCAGCTTCGGGGGGCTAACTAATGAAAAACTGTTTTTT. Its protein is CATSFGGLTNEKLFF.

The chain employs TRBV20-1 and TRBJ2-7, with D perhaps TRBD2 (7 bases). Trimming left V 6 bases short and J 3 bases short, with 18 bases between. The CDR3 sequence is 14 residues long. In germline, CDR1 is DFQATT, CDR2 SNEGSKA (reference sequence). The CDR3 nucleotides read TGCAGTGCGGAGGGGGGGAGGGCGGTCTACGAGCAGTACTTC. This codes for CSAEGGRAVYEQYF.

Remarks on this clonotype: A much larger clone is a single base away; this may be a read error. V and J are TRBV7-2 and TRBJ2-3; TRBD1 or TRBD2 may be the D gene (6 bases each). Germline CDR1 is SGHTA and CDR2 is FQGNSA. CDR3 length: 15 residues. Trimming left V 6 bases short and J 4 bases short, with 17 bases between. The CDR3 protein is CASSGWSGAPDTQYF. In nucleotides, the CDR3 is TGTGCCAGCAGTGGGTGGTCGGGGGCTCCAGATACGCAGTATTTT.

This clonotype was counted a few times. CDR3: CASSLGFQGSSYNEQFF. Written as DNA, the CDR3 is TGTGCCAGCAGCTTAGGCTTTCAGGGGAGCTCCTACAATGAGCAGTTCTTC. The chain couples TRBV7-9 to TRBJ2-1; TRBD1 might be the D (6 bases). CDR1 and CDR2 from the germline V gene are SEHNR and FQNEAQ (reference sequence). V gave up 1 base and J gave up 0 bases, with 13 bases separating them. This CDR3 region has 17 residues. The variable domain in full, with the rest retrieved from reference TRBV7-9 and TRBJ2-1, is DTGVSQNPRHKITKRGQNVTFRCDPISEHNRLYWYRQTLGQGPEFLTYFQNEAQLEKSRLLSDRFSAERPKGSFSTLEIQRTEQGDSAMYLCASSLGFQGSSYNEQFFGPGTRLTVL.

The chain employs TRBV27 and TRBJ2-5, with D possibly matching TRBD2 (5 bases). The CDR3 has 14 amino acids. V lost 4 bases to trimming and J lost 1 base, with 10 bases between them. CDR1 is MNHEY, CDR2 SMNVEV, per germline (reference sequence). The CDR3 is CASSSGVIQETQYF. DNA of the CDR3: TGTGCCAGCAGTTCCGGGGTTATCCAAGAGACCCAGTACTTC.

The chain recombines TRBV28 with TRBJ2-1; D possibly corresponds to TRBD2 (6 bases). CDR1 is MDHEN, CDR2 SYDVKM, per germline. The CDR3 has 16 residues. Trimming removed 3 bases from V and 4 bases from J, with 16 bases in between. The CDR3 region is CASSLPSGLGYNEQFF. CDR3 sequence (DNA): TGTGCCAGCAGTTTGCCAAGCGGGTTGGGATACAATGAGCAGTTCTTC.

The CDR3 nucleotides read TGTGCCAGCAGCTTAGATCCGGGTTCGGATACGCAGTATTTT. This encodes CASSLDPGSDTQYF. This chain uses TRBV7-2 with TRBJ2-3; no clear D gene. The ends were cut back, 1 base at V and 6 bases at J, with 11 bases in the middle. The CDR3 sequence is 14 residues long. Germline V gives CDR1 SGHTA, CDR2 FQGNSA.

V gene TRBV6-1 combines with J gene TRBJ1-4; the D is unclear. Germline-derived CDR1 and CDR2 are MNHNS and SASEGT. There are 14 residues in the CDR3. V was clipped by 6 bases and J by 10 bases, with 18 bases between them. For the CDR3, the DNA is TGTGCCAGCAGGGAGGGCAGTCTTAGTGGAAAACTGTTTTTT. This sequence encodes CASREGSLSGKLFF.

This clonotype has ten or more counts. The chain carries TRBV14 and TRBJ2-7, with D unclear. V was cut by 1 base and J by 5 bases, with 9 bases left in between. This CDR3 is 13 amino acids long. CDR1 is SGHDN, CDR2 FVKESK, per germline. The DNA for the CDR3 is TGTGCCAGCAGCCAAGTCGGTCCCCACGAGCAGTACTTC. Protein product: CASSQVGPHEQYF.

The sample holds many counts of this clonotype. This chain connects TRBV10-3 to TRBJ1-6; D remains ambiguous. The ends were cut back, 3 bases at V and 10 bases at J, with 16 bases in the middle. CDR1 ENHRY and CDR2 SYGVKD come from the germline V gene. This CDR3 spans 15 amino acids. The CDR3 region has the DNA TGTGCCATCAGTGATCGGTCCCCGAGGGTCTCACCCCTCCACTTT. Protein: CAISDRSPRVSPLHF.

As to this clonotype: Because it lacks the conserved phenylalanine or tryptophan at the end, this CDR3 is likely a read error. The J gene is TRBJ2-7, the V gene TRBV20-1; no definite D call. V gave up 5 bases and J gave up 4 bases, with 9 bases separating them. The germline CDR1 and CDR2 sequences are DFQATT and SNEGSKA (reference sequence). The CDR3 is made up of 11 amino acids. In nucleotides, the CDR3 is TGCAGTGCTCTCGAGCTATACGAGCAGTACCTC. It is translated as CSALELYEQYL.

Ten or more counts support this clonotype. CDR3 protein: CASSSWTSGRLDEQFF. In nucleotides, the CDR3 is TGTGCCAGCAGTTCCTGGACTAGCGGGAGGTTGGATGAGCAGTTCTTC. V gene TRBV6-2 or TRBV6-3 combines with J gene TRBJ2-1, with 14 nucleotides matching TRBD2. Germline V gene data show CDR1 as MNHEY and CDR2 as SVGEGT. The CDR3 extends over 16 amino acids. Losses at the gene ends were 4 bases for V and 8 bases for J; bases not matched to a gene: 7.